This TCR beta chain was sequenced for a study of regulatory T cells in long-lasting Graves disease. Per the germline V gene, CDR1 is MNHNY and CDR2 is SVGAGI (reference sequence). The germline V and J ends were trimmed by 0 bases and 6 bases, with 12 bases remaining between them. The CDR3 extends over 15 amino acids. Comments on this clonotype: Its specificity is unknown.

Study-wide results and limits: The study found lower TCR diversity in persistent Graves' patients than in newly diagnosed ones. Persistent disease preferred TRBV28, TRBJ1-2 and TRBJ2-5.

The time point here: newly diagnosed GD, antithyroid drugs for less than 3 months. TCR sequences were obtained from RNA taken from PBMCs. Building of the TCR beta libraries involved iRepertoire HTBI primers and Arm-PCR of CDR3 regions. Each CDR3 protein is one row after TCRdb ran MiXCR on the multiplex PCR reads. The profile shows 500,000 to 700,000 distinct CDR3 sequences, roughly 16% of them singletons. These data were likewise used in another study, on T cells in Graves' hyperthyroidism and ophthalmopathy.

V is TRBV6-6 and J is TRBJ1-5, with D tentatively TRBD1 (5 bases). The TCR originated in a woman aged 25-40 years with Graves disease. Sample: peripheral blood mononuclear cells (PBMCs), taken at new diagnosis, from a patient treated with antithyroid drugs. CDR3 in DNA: TGTGCCAGCAGTTACTCGGGGGATGGCAGTCAGCCCCAGCATTTT. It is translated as CASSYSGDGSQPQHF.